Given below is one T cell receptor (beta chain) in context. Its cognate antigen is unknown. The CDR3 totals 15 residues. CDR1 MDHEN and CDR2 SYDVKM come from the germline V gene. The ends lost 5 bases at V and 5 bases at J; junction bases unmatched: 6. The data were obtained in a study of cytomegalovirus exposure and HLA in healthy donors. The primer mix had 60 Vbeta and 13 Jbeta primers. The protocol was immunoSEQ multiplex PCR, while the TCRdb copy is restricted to in-frame clones and leaves out a portion. The sample carries under 200,000 clones, around 68% recorded once. Study results and limitations: In an earlier analysis, productive rearrangement rates for most beta V segments clustered near 87% or 30%.

The TCR comes from a man aged 45 to 65 in good health and CMV-seronegative. The genes are TRBV28 and TRBJ1-4; 9 bases are shared with TRBD1. The material sequenced was PBMCs. CDR3 DNA sequence: TGTGCCAGCAGTGCGACCGGGACAGGGAATGAAAAACTGTTTTTT. It is translated as CASSATGTGNEKLFF.